This T cell receptor beta chain was identified during a study of tumor-infiltrating lymphocytes in primary liver carcinoma. The V gene's germline CDR1 is SGHAT and CDR2 FQNNGV. CDR3 length equals 16 residues. Overall study findings and caveats: In tumor-adjacent and tumor-blood pairs, overlap was lower than in tumor region pairs.

This clonotype came up once. What it binds is unknown. Taking roughly 20-32 mg of unsorted bulk tissue, the authors co-extracted RNA and DNA. Surgical resection was the treatment these patients received for primary liver carcinoma. Researchers generated TCR beta cDNA from approximately 450 ng of total RNA, relying on a constant-region primer. Modified slightly, ARM-PCR produced TCR beta libraries over three nested multiplex PCR rounds. A C-beta reverse primer and TRBV1-TRBV30 forward primers served in each of the first two PCR rounds, at 9 to 10 cycles apiece. From the multiplex PCR reads, TCRdb called clonotypes with MiXCR, one entry per CDR3 protein. The sample holds tens of thousands of distinct CDR3 sequences, about 72% seen once.

The sample taken for sequencing was liver tumor tissue from sampling region 4. Documented subset: tumor region T4, right-lateral pole. The clonotype was recovered from a man aged 40-50 years with primary liver carcinoma and hepatitis B virus infection. The V gene is TRBV11-2, the J gene TRBJ2-3, with D tentatively TRBD1 or TRBD2 (6 bases each). CDR3 in amino acids: CPISLDVGGHTDTQYF. In DNA, the CDR3 is TGTCCCATCAGCTTAGATGTGGGGGGCCACACAGATACGCAGTATTTT.